This TCR beta chain derives from a study of regulatory T cells in long-lasting Graves disease. The time point denotes: newly diagnosed GD, antithyroid drugs for less than 3 months. The TCR library was made from RNA extracted from PBMCs. The sample holds many counts of this clonotype. Its matching antigen is unknown. Between the trimmed V and J ends, which lost 0 bases and 4 bases, there was a span of 10 bases. The CDR3 contains 15 residues. Germline assignment: CDR1 LGHNA and CDR2 YNFKEQ. Study results and caveats: It is possible that accuracy was reduced by the small size of the sample. Persistent disease favored TRBV28, TRBJ1-2 and TRBJ2-5.

Sequencing libraries for TCR beta were prepared with iRepertoire HTBI primers and Arm-PCR of CDR3 regions. TCRdb itself ran the multiplex PCR reads through MiXCR, one entry per CDR3 protein. This sample has approximately 350,000 distinct CDR3 sequences, with roughly 17% found just once. This sample also appeared in a second study, on T cells in Graves' hyperthyroidism and ophthalmopathy. That investigation notes: The TCR CDR3 was amplified in a first-round RT-PCR using the HTBI primer set.

J is TRBJ2-1 and V is TRBV4-2, with D hard to call. Sequencing was performed on peripheral blood mononuclear cells (PBMCs), taken at new diagnosis, from a patient treated with antithyroid drugs. The receptor's source is a woman aged 18-29 years with Graves disease. The CDR3 bases are TGTGCCAGCAGCCAAGACGGAGACTCATACAATGAGCAGTTCTTC. Its translation is CASSQDGDSYNEQFF.